Below, 32 T cell receptor beta chains from the same sample are listed, as sequenced in a study of glioma-infiltrating T cells after dendritic cell vaccination. Produced via immunoSEQ multiplex PCR; TCRdb's table is partial and in-frame only. The repertoire holds approximately 64,000 clones, with approximately 78% as singletons. Here the sequenced sample was blood, taken before dendritic cell vaccination. All receptors come from a human donor with glioblastoma.

The V and J genes are TRBV2 and TRBJ2-1; perhaps TRBD1 as D (5 bases). Germline CDR1 reads SNHLY; CDR2 reads FYNNEI. The CDR3 contains 11 residues. V was cut by 6 bases and J by 12 bases, with 12 bases left in between. CDR3 in amino acids: CASRQGYGQFF. In nucleotides, the CDR3 is TGTGCCAGCAGGCAGGGCTATGGGCAGTTCTTC.

This chain uses TRBV5-4 with TRBJ1-6, with D possibly TRBD1 on 5 matching bases. Trimming pared 4 bases from V and 4 bases from J, leaving 12 bases between. CDR1 SGHNT and CDR2 YYREEE come from the germline V gene (reference sequence). The length of the CDR3 is 15 residues. The CDR3 region has the DNA TGTGCCAGCAGCCCTGCAGGGATGTATAATTCACCCCTCCACTTT. Its protein is CASSPAGMYNSPLHF.

The rearrangement joins TRBV7-9 to TRBJ1-1; TRBD1 agrees at 7 bases. V shed 1 base, J shed 7 bases, and the junction held 6 bases outside the gene matches. The CDR3 consists of 14 residues. The germline gives CDR1 SEHNR, CDR2 FQNEAQ (reference sequence). CDR3 sequence reads: CASSLEQGYDEAFF. DNA for the CDR3: TGTGCCAGCAGCTTAGAACAGGGGTACGATGAAGCTTTCTTT. The full variable domain, completed using reference TRBV7-9 and TRBJ1-1, is DTGVSQNPRHKITKRGQNVTFRCDPISEHNRLYWYRQTLGQGPEFLTYFQNEAQLEKSRLLSDRFSAERPKGSFSTLEIQRTEQGDSAMYLCASSLEQGYDEAFFGQGTRLTVV.

The chain links TRBV28 to TRBJ2-5; D is ambiguous. The end of the DNA aligns better with TRBJ2-7, so the J call may be wrong. The CDR3 is 11 residues long. The germline CDR1 and CDR2 sequences are MDHEN and SYDVKM. The chain's CDR3 is CASSYVYEQYF. The CDR3 region has the DNA TGTGCCAGCAGCTACGTCTACGAGCAGTACTTC.

The chain links TRBV30 to TRBJ1-2; no reliable D call. The CDR3 has 12 amino acids. Per germline, CDR1 GTSNPN and CDR2 SVGIG (reference sequence). V lost 5 bases and J lost 2, with 9 bases in between. The CDR3 protein is CAWHGQNYGYTF. Here the CDR3 DNA reads TGTGCCTGGCATGGCCAAAACTATGGCTACACCTTC.

The rearrangement uses TRBV28 and TRBJ2-7; TRBD2 might be the D (7 bases). There are 15 residues in the CDR3. The germline V and J ends were trimmed by 3 bases and 2 bases, with 14 bases remaining between them. CDR1 MDHEN and CDR2 SYDVKM come from the germline V gene. In DNA, the CDR3 is TGTGCCAGCAGTTTTGGGGGGGCAGATACCTACGAGCAGTACTTC. Amino acids: CASSFGGADTYEQYF.

The rearrangement links TRBV11-2 to TRBJ1-1; 8 bases fit TRBD1. This CDR3 contains 14 residues. The J segment lost 5 bases and the V segment lost 6 bases, leaving 8 bases of the junction unmatched. The germline V gene encodes CDR1 SGHAT and CDR2 FQNNGV. The CDR3 is CASRAGGAGTEAFF. The CDR3 nucleotides read TGTGCCAGCAGGGCAGGGGGCGCGGGGACTGAAGCTTTCTTT.

The chain uses TRBV7-9 and TRBJ2-7; TRBD1 matches 9 bases. Germline loops: CDR1 SEHNR, CDR2 FQNEAQ (reference sequence). The V gene end was trimmed by 1 base and the J gene end by 0 bases; junction bases not matched to a gene: 7. The CDR3 contains 17 residues. The CDR3 sequence: CASSLGGGDRASYEQYF. CDR3 coding DNA: TGTGCCAGCAGCTTAGGAGGTGGGGACAGGGCCTCCTACGAGCAGTACTTC.

The chain is built from TRBV15 and TRBJ1-5; the D gene is possibly TRBD1 (5 bases). CDR3 length equals 16 residues. The V end lost 1 base, the J end lost 3 bases, and 13 bases lay between the germline ends. Germline lookup yields CDR1 LNHNV and CDR2 YYDKDF (reference sequence). CDR3 nucleotides: TGTGCCACCAGCAGAGGTTTAGCAGGGTACAATCAGCCCCAGCATTTT. This sequence encodes CATSRGLAGYNQPQHF. The entire variable domain, with the rest obtained from reference TRBV15 and TRBJ1-5, is as follows: DAMVIQNPRYQVTQFGKPVTLSCSQTLNHNVMYWYQQKSSQAPKLLFHYYDKDFNNEADTPDNFQSRRPNTSFCFLDIRSPGLGDTAMYLCATSRGLAGYNQPQHFGDGTRLSIL.

The rearrangement joins TRBV6-1 to TRBJ2-7, with TRBD2 matching 9 bases. With 4 bases clipped from V and 1 base from J, the junction kept 17 bases outside the gene matches. Germline V gene data show CDR1 as MNHNS and CDR2 as SASEGT. The CDR3 is 19 residues long. CDR3 amino acids: CASSALGGAGGISSYEQYF. The DNA for the CDR3 is TGTGCCAGCAGTGCCCTGGGTGGAGCGGGGGGCATTTCGTCCTACGAGCAGTACTTC.

The chain recombines TRBV6-5 with TRBJ2-7; 7 nucleotides match TRBD1. With V trimmed by 2 bases and J by 3 bases, 4 bases remained unmatched. This CDR3 region has 14 residues. Germline V gene sequence: CDR1 MNHEY, CDR2 SVGAGI. The CDR3 region is CASSYGQGVYEQYF. DNA of the CDR3: TGTGCCAGCAGTTACGGGCAGGGGGTCTACGAGCAGTACTTC.

This rearrangement joins TRBV2 to TRBJ2-5; tentatively, D is TRBD2 (6 bases). Deletions cut 1 base from V and 5 bases from J, with 11 bases between. CDR1 and CDR2 from the germline V gene are SNHLY and FYNNEI. This CDR3 contains 14 residues. The CDR3 spells CASSEGIAVETQYF. The DNA of the CDR3 is TGTGCCAGCAGTGAAGGGATAGCGGTCGAGACCCAGTACTTC.

This chain joins TRBV10-2 and TRBJ2-7; 7 bases align to TRBD2. The germline V gene has CDR1 WSHSY and CDR2 SAAADI. This CDR3 comprises 13 residues. The junction had 5 bases not matched to a gene; V was cut back by 4 bases and J by 5 bases. The CDR3 DNA reads TGCGCCAGCAGTGTGGGGGGGGGTAACGAGCAGTACTTC. Protein product: CASSVGGGNEQYF.

V gene TRBV7-2 combines with J gene TRBJ1-2; D is perhaps TRBD1 (6 bases). The CDR3 length is 17 residues. CDR1 is SGHTA, CDR2 FQGNSA, per germline. Trimming stripped 1 base from V and 5 bases from J, with 20 bases between. The CDR3 loop is CASSLGGVQGPLYGYTF. CDR3 sequence (DNA): TGTGCCAGCAGCTTAGGGGGAGTACAGGGCCCGCTTTATGGCTACACCTTC.

V usage is TRBV5-1 and J usage is TRBJ2-3; D gene uncertain. The CDR3 totals 14 residues. V was cut by 0 bases and J by 2 bases, with 7 bases left in between. The germline gives CDR1 SGHRS, CDR2 YFSETQ. CDR3 in amino acids: CASSLESDTDTQYF. CDR3 nucleotide sequence: TGCGCCAGCAGCTTGGAGTCAGACACAGATACGCAGTATTTT.

The chain carries TRBV6-1 and TRBJ2-5; 7 bases line up with TRBD2. The CDR3 sequence is 14 residues long. Trimming at V came to 1 base and at J to 4 bases, leaving 3 bases not matched to a gene. Germline loops: CDR1 MNHNS, CDR2 SASEGT. Here the CDR3 reads CASSEGGGSETQYF. CDR3 sequence (DNA): TGTGCCAGCAGTGAAGGGGGGGGGTCAGAGACCCAGTACTTC.

This clone was seen a single time. The chain joins TRBV5-4 to TRBJ1-2; D is uncertain. Trimming cost V 1 base and J 2 bases, with 6 bases left between them. The CDR3 contains 13 residues. Germline V CDR1 and CDR2: SGHNT, YYREEE (reference sequence). The CDR3 region has the DNA TGTGCCAGCAGCTTGCCAGGAAACTATGGCTACACCTTC. The encoded protein is CASSLPGNYGYTF.

This sequence joins TRBV29-1 and TRBJ1-1; a possible D gene is TRBD1 (6 bases). The CDR3 runs 16 residues. Germline CDR1 SQVTM, CDR2 ANQGSEA. V gave up 4 bases and J gave up 3 bases, with 21 bases separating them. CDR3 sequence (DNA): TGCAGCGTTGTGCCCCTTGGGGGCGCCGGGGACACTGAAGCTTTCTTT. Its translation is CSVVPLGGAGDTEAFF.

This clone was seen only once. J is TRBJ1-3 and V is TRBV5-1; 8 bases align to TRBD1. Unmatched junction bases numbered 8, after V lost 2 bases and J lost 4 bases. The CDR3 loop spans 16 amino acids. CDR1 SGHRS and CDR2 YFSETQ come from the germline V gene. The CDR3 region has the DNA TGCGCCAGCAGCTTAACACGGACAGGGTTCGGAAACACCATATATTTT. Its translation is CASSLTRTGFGNTIYF.

The chain joins TRBV6-5 to TRBJ1-1; no reliable D call. Germline V gene data show CDR1 as MNHEY and CDR2 as SVGAGI. The V gene lost 7 bases and the J gene lost 0 bases, with 12 bases spanning the gap. This CDR3 contains 14 residues. The CDR3 sequence: CASKEVAVNTEAFF. The CDR3 DNA reads as TGTGCCAGCAAGGAGGTAGCGGTGAACACTGAAGCTTTCTTT.

J is TRBJ1-4 and V is TRBV28; D may be TRBD1 (5 bases). Germline values: CDR1 MDHEN, CDR2 SYDVKM. There are 17 residues in the CDR3. Trimming left V 3 bases short and J 3 bases short, with 17 bases between. This CDR3 is CASSFALGGGSNEKLFF. The CDR3 DNA reads as TGTGCCAGCAGTTTCGCGCTTGGGGGGGGGTCTAATGAAAAACTGTTTTTT.

The J gene is TRBJ2-7, the V gene TRBV12-5; no clear D gene. V dropped 2 bases and J dropped 4 bases, with 9 bases sitting between them. CDR1 is LGHNT, CDR2 FRNRAP, per germline. The CDR3 has 13 residues. The CDR3 sequence is CASGLWIGYEQYF. Written as DNA, the CDR3 is TGTGCTAGTGGTTTGTGGATCGGGTACGAGCAGTACTTC.

This clone was recorded once. The chain is built from TRBV5-1 and TRBJ2-5; D is possibly TRBD1 (6 bases). The tail of the sequence fits TRBJ2-7 better, so the J call may be wrong. The germline CDR1 and CDR2 sequences are SGHRS and YFSETQ. This CDR3 is 14 amino acids long. CDR3 coding DNA: TGCGCCAGCAGCCCCGGACAGAGTCCCTACGAGCAGTACTTC. Translating gives CASSPGQSPYEQYF.

V usage is TRBV30 and J usage is TRBJ1-3; possibly TRBD1 for D (6 bases). Trimming pared 4 bases from V and 1 base from J, leaving 11 bases between. CDR1 is GTSNPN, CDR2 SVGIG, per germline (reference sequence). The CDR3 runs to 14 residues. The DNA of the CDR3 is TGTGCCTGGACGCGGGGGCTTTCTGGAAACACCATATATTTT. This codes for CAWTRGLSGNTIYF.

This clone was seen a few times. The gene calls are TRBV13 and TRBJ1-4; a possible D gene is TRBD1 (5 bases). This CDR3 spans 14 amino acids. Germline V gives CDR1 PRHDT, CDR2 FYEKMQ (reference sequence). The V gene lost 5 bases and the J gene lost 5 bases, with 12 bases spanning the gap. The CDR3: CASSPRAGNEKLFF. The CDR3 DNA reads as TGTGCCAGCAGCCCCCGGGCAGGGAATGAAAAACTGTTTTTT.

This chain joins TRBV10-1 and TRBJ2-3; D uncertain. This CDR3 contains 13 residues. Per the germline V gene, CDR1 is WNHNN and CDR2 is SYGVQD (reference sequence). Trimming cost V 7 bases and J 2 bases, with 10 bases left between them. CDR3 nucleotides: TGCGCCAGCAAATCGACATCCACAGATACGCAGTATTTT. This gives the protein CASKSTSTDTQYF.

The chain is built from TRBV12-5 and TRBJ1-1, with unresolved D. Trimming shortened V by 0 bases and J by 6 bases, and 14 bases separated the two germline ends. The germline V gene has CDR1 LGHNT and CDR2 FRNRAP. This CDR3 spans 15 amino acids. CDR3 in amino acids: CASGLVSGPLAEAFF. The CDR3 nucleotides are TGTGCTAGTGGTTTGGTTTCGGGTCCGCTGGCTGAAGCTTTCTTT.

The rearrangement joins TRBV29-1 to TRBJ2-1, with 11 bases matching TRBD2. The V gene's germline CDR1 is SQVTM and CDR2 ANQGSEA. Unmatched junction bases numbered 6, after V lost 2 bases and J lost 3 bases. The CDR3 loop spans 16 amino acids. This chain's CDR3 is CSVERGLAENYNEQFF. DNA of the CDR3: TGCAGCGTTGAAAGGGGACTAGCGGAGAACTACAATGAGCAGTTCTTC.

The V call is TRBV9, the J call TRBJ1-1; D unclear. The germline V gene encodes CDR1 SGDLS and CDR2 YYNGEE. The V gene lost 0 bases and the J gene lost 3 bases, with 18 bases spanning the gap. This CDR3 is 17 amino acids long. The CDR3 DNA reads TGTGCCAGCAGCGTAGCTCTACGAGACACGTGGGACACTGAAGCTTTCTTT. Protein: CASSVALRDTWDTEAFF. Drawing the rest from reference TRBV9 and TRBJ1-1, the complete variable domain is DSGVTQTPKHLITATGQRVTLRCSPRSGDLSVYWYQQSLDQGLQFLIQYYNGEERAKGNILERFSAQQFPDLHSELNLSSLELGDSALYFCASSVALRDTWDTEAFFGQGTRLTVV.

This chain uses TRBV5-5 with TRBJ1-4, with D perhaps TRBD1 (6 bases). CDR3 size: 13 residues. V was pared by 3 bases and J by 8 bases, with 11 bases between. Germline-derived CDR1 and CDR2 are SGHKS and YYEKEE (reference sequence). The CDR3 coding sequence is TGTGCCAGCAGCTCGGACAGTAGGGAAAAACTGTTTTTT. Translation gives CASSSDSREKLFF.

The chain joins TRBV5-6 to TRBJ2-1; 8 bases align to TRBD1. The J segment lost 5 bases and the V segment lost 4 bases, leaving 11 bases of the junction unmatched. The germline CDR1 and CDR2 sequences are SGHDT and YYEEEE. CDR3 length: 16 amino acids. The CDR3 DNA sequence: TGTGCCAGCAGCACGGGGACAGGCTACTGGAACAATGAGCAGTTCTTC. It encodes CASSTGTGYWNNEQFF.

The chain carries TRBV18 and TRBJ1-5; 9 bases are a match to TRBD1. Germline lookup yields CDR1 KGHSH and CDR2 LQKENI. CDR3 length equals 17 residues. Trimming removed 2 bases from V and 8 bases from J; junction bases left unmatched: 13. CDR3 residues: CASSPRAGQGVEEPQHF. In DNA form, the CDR3 reads TGTGCCAGCTCACCAAGGGCGGGACAGGGCGTTGAAGAGCCCCAGCATTTT.